This TCR beta chain came from a study of shared clonotypes between healthy human individuals. Overall study context: Each donor's CD8 memory used one plate, CD8 naive two, each CD4 subset three.

TCRdb's table, derived via immunoSEQ multiplex PCR, lists solely in-frame clones and lacks some. The sample shows roughly 100,000 clones, 67% of them seen only once. Germline V gene sequence: CDR1 MNHEY, CDR2 SVGAGI. This CDR3 has 14 amino acids. Trimming removed 7 bases from V and 1 base from J, with 13 bases in between. This clonotype was sampled from a woman under 40 in good health. The sequenced sample consisted of memory CD8+ T cells sorted from blood. The subset denotes: CD45RO+ cells pooled with CCR7-negative TemRA cells. The chain couples TRBV6-5 to TRBJ1-2; unclear D gene. CDR3 protein: CASTPDSRNYGYTF. CDR3 bases: TGTGCCAGCACGCCGGACTCACGTAACTATGGCTACACCTTC.